This TCR beta chain was identified during a study of early T cells in non-severe SARS-CoV-2 infection. About the study: Sequencing input comprised bulk RNA from unsorted whole blood; chain pairing was not available. Notes on the study in general: Matching against VDJdb likely underestimated virus-specific expansions, favoring anti-spike CD8.

In regard to this clonotype: As yet, its antigen is unknown.

Looked up from germline, CDR1 is SGHTA and CDR2 is FQGNSA. The V end lost 3 bases, the J end lost 10 bases, and 10 bases lay between the germline ends. The CDR3 contains 12 residues. Unique molecular identifier tags were affixed to discrete cDNA molecules. TCRdb re-derived calls from the 5' RACE reads in MiXCR, one entry per CDR3 protein. The sample holds about 88,000 distinct CDR3 sequences, approximately 15% seen once. The TCR comes from an adult who was a healthcare worker with PCR-confirmed SARS-CoV-2 infection or an uninfected control (not recorded which). Specimen: whole blood. This chain connects TRBV7-2 to TRBJ2-1, with a possible D match to TRBD2 (6 bases). The CDR3 here is CASSLIGLEQFF. As DNA, the CDR3 is TGTGCCAGCAGCTTGATTGGACTAGAGCAGTTCTTC.